This T cell receptor (beta chain) was found in a study of T cell changes during pregnancy in multiple sclerosis. Only in-frame clones appear in the TCRdb table, and some are missing; sequencing was by immunoSEQ multiplex PCR. The repertoire has 93,000 or so clones, about 90% of them found once; the top ten carry roughly 0.88%. CDR3 length: 15 residues. CDR1 and CDR2 (germline): MDHEN, SYDVKM. The V and J ends lost 3 bases and 2 bases, in that order; junction bases with no gene match: 6. The sequence was collected from a female donor with multiple sclerosis, enrolled in a pregnancy study. The source material was peripheral blood, sampled after pregnancy. The V call is TRBV28, the J call TRBJ2-5, with 7 bases lining up with TRBD2. The CDR3 region is CASSLASGGQETQYF. The DNA of the CDR3 is TGTGCCAGCAGTTTGGCTAGCGGAGGACAAGAGACCCAGTACTTC. The full variable domain, its missing parts supplied by reference TRBV28 and TRBJ2-5, is DVKVTQSSRYLVKRTGEKVFLECVQDMDHENMFWYRQDPGLGLRLIYFSYDVKMKEKGDIPEGYSVSREKKERFSLILESASTNQTSMYLCASSLASGGQETQYFGPGTRLLVL.